These 2 T cell receptor beta chains were all obtained from the same sample, sequenced in a study of OX40 agonist ivuxolimab in advanced cancers. Assay used: immunoSEQ multiplex PCR; TCRdb lists only in-frame clones, some missing. In the table there are 79,000 or so clones, about 90% of which are singletons. Specimen: CD4+ or CD8+ T cells sorted from blood, collected in a trial of the OX40 agonist ivuxolimab. The receptors derive from an adult with an advanced solid tumor such as melanoma, head and neck, liver or kidney cancer.

The chain employs TRBV18 and TRBJ2-5; D possibly corresponds to TRBD2 (7 bases). Trimming shortened V by 3 bases and J by 2 bases, and 16 bases separated the two germline ends. CDR1 KGHSH and CDR2 LQKENI come from the germline V gene. CDR3 size: 16 residues. CDR3 protein: CASSPTTGGWQETQYF. As DNA, the CDR3 is TGTGCCAGCTCACCGACCACGGGGGGCTGGCAAGAGACCCAGTACTTC.

Written as DNA, the CDR3 is TGTGCCAGCAGTTTGGGACTAGCGGGAGTGACAGATACGCAGTATTTT. Translated: CASSLGLAGVTDTQYF. The J gene is TRBJ2-3, the V gene TRBV28; 14 bases are shared with TRBD2. Trimming cost V 3 bases and J 3 bases; bases outside gene matches: 2. The CDR3 spans 16 residues. Germline CDR1 and CDR2: MDHEN and SYDVKM.